This T cell receptor beta chain was recovered during a study of blood T cell repertoires in COVID-19. Overall study context: Sites in the United States, Italy and Spain provided acute and convalescent COVID-19 samples. PBMCs, B-cell-depleted T cells, or T cells were the source of the cDNA or gDNA that made up the material.

The length of the CDR3 is 15 residues. CDR1 SEHNR and CDR2 FQNEAQ come from the germline V gene (reference sequence). Trimming removed 5 bases from V and 0 bases from J, with 10 bases in between. This clone was detected only once. Per the study methods: The assay estimated nucleated cells by amplifying reference gene primers. Clones were read by immunoSEQ multiplex PCR, and TCRdb kept only the in-frame ones, dropping some. V and J calls and clone size are those listed in that table; D and trimming were worked out from the DNA. The data contain tens of thousands of clones, about 88% of them singletons.

This sequence was found in a woman of 80 years or more with acute or convalescent COVID-19. V usage is TRBV7-9 and J usage is TRBJ1-4; TRBD1 might be the D (5 bases). Sequences were obtained from peripheral blood. CDR3 protein: CASSPGTATNEKLFF. CDR3 nucleotide sequence: TGTGCCAGCAGCCCCGGGACTGCAACTAATGAAAAACTGTTTTTT.